The present T cell receptor beta chain was sequenced within a study of cytomegalovirus exposure and HLA in healthy donors. In its sample, this clone was seen a few times. Its antigen remains unknown. Other DNA sequences from this sample encode an identical CDR3 as well. Study-wide results and limits: The records held CMV serostatus as the only immune exposure information. Presence/absence comparisons presumed near-even sequencing depth among donors.

Trimming removed 3 bases from V and 4 bases from J, with 10 bases in between. Germline V gene lookup returns CDR1 MNHEY and CDR2 SMNVEV (reference sequence). The CDR3 is made up of 14 amino acids. The PCR had 60 Vbeta and 13 Jbeta primers. The data were produced by immunoSEQ multiplex PCR, yet TCRdb's version contains in-frame clones alone and is incomplete. The data show about 180,000 clones, about four fifths seen once. Specimen: PBMCs. The clonotype comes from a woman in her twenties or thirties in good health and CMV-seronegative. The chain couples TRBV27 to TRBJ1-5; weak D call: TRBD1 (6 bases). DNA for the CDR3: TGTGCCAGCAGTTTGCGGCAGGGGAATCAGCCCCAGCATTTT. Residues: CASSLRQGNQPQHF.